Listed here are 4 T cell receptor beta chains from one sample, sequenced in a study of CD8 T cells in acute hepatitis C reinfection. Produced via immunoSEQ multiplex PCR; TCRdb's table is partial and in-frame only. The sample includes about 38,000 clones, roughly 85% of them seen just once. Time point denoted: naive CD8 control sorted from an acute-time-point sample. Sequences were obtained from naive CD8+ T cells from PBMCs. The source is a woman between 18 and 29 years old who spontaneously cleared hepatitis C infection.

CDR3 in DNA: TGTGCCAGCAGCTCCGACGAGTACGAAGCTTTCTTT. It is translated as CASSSDEYEAFF. The rearrangement uses TRBV7-9 and TRBJ1-1; no definite D call. V was trimmed by 4 bases and J by 8 bases, leaving 11 bases between them. Looked up from germline, CDR1 is SEHNR and CDR2 is FQNEAQ (reference sequence). The CDR3 covers 12 residues.

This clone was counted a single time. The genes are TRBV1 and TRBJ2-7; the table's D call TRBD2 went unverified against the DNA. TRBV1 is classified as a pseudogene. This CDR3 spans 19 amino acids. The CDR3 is CTSSQEHRASGRYSYEQYF. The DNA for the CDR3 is TGCACCAGCAGCCAAGAACACAGGGCTAGCGGGAGGTATTCCTACGAGCAGTACTTC.

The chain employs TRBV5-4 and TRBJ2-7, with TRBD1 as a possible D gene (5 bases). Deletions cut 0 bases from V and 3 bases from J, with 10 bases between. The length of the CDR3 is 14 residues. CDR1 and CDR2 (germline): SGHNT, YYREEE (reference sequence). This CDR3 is CASSLGGSLYEQYF. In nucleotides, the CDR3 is TGTGCCAGCAGCTTGGGGGGCAGCCTCTACGAGCAGTACTTC.

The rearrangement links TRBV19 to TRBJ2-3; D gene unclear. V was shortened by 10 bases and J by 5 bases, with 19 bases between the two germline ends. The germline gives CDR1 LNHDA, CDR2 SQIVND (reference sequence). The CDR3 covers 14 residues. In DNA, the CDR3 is TGTGCCATCGTATGGATAATAGTTTTAGATACGCAGTATTTT. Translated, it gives CAIVWIIVLDTQYF. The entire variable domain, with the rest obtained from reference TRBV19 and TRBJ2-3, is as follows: DGGITQSPKYLFRKEGQNVTLSCEQNLNHDAMYWYRQDPGQGLRLIYYSQIVNDFQKGDIAEGYSVSREKKESFPLTVTSAQKNPTAFYLCAIVWIIVLDTQYFGPGTRLTVL.